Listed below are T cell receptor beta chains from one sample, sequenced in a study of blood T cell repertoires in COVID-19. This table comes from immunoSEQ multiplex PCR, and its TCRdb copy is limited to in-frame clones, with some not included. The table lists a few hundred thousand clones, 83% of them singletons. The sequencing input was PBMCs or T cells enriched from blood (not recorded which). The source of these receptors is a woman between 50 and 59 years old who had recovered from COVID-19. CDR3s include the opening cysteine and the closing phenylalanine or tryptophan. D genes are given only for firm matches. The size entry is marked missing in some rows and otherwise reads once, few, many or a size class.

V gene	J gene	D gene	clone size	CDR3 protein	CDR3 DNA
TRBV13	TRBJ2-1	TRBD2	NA	CASRLAGESSYNEQFF	TGTGCCAGCAGACTAGCGGGGGAGAGCTCCTACAATGAGCAGTTCTTC
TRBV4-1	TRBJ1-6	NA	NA	CASSQEFISGSSYNSPLHF	TGCGCCAGCAGCCAAGAGTTCATTTCGGGGAGCTCCTATAATTCACCCCTCCACTTT
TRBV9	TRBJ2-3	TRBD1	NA	CASSEGPGTGEKTQYF	TGTGCCAGCAGCGAGGGTCCCGGGACAGGGGAGAAAACGCAGTATTTT
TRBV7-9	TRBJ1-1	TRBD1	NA	CASSFGTVGTEAFF	TGTGCCAGCAGCTTTGGGACAGTCGGAACTGAAGCTTTCTTT
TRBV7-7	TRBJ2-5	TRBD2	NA	CASSPLKLAEFGGETQYF	TGTGCCAGCAGCCCGTTAAAGCTAGCGGAATTCGGGGGAGAGACCCAGTACTTC
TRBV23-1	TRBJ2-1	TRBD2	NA	CASSQGGRGYNEQFF	TGCGCCAGCAGTCAAGGCGGGAGGGGTTACAATGAGCAGTTCTTC
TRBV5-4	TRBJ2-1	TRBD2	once	CASSEAGGVHNEQFF	TGTGCCAGCAGCGAAGCGGGGGGAGTCCACAATGAGCAGTTCTTC
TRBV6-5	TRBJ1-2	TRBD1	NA	CASSPEGAGYGYTF	TGTGCCAGCAGTCCGGAGGGGGCAGGCTATGGCTACACCTTC
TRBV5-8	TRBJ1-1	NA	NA	CASSLDRLENTEAFF	TGTGCCAGCAGCTTGGACCGACTGGAAAACACTGAAGCTTTCTTT
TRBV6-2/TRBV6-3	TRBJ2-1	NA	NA	CASSYGRGYYNEQFF	TGTGCCAGCAGTTACGGTCGGGGATACTACAATGAGCAGTTCTTC
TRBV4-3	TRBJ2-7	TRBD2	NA	CASSPELASGSHEQYF	TGCGCCAGCAGCCCGGAGCTGGCTAGCGGGTCCCACGAGCAGTACTTC
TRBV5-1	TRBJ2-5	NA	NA	CASSPLRYQETQYF	TGCGCCAGCAGCCCGCTTAGATACCAAGAGACCCAGTACTTC
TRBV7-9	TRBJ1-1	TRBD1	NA	CASSFQTGLNTEAFF	TGTGCCAGCAGCTTCCAGACAGGGTTGAACACTGAAGCTTTCTTT
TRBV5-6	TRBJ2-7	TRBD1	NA	CASSWTGVREQYF	TGTGCCAGCTCCTGGACAGGCGTCCGTGAGCAGTACTTC
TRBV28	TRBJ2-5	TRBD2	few	CASSLSSGGQETQYF	TGTGCCAGCAGTTTATCTAGCGGGGGGCAAGAGACCCAGTACTTC
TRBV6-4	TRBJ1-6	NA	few	CASSVEAGINSPLHF	TGTGCCAGCAGCGTAGAGGCCGGGATTAATTCACCCCTCCACTTT
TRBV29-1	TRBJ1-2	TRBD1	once	CSVEERGGIGYTF	TGCAGCGTTGAAGAGCGAGGGGGCATAGGCTACACCTTC
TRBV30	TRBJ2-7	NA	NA	CAWSVPVAYEQYF	TGTGCCTGGAGTGTCCCCGTAGCCTACGAGCAGTACTTC
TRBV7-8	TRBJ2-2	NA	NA	CASSLSSGLVTGELFF	TGTGCCAGCAGCTTATCGTCCGGGTTGGTCACCGGGGAGCTGTTTTTT
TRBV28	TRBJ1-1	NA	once	CASSDIRRHNTEAFF	TGTGCCAGCAGTGATATAAGAAGACATAACACTGAAGCTTTCTTT
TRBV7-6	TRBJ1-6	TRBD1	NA	CASSLQTGEVSPLHF	TGTGCCAGCAGCTTACAGACAGGGGAAGTGTCACCCCTCCACTTT
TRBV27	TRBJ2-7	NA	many	CASSLGNSYEQYF	TGTGCCAGCAGTTTGGGCAACTCCTACGAGCAGTACTTC
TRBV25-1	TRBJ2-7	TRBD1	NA	CASSGFGTAYEQYF	TGTGCCAGCAGTGGGTTCGGGACAGCATACGAGCAGTACTTC
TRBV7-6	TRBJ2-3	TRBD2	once	CASSLGSGGSTDTQYF	TGTGCCAGCAGCTTAGGAAGCGGGGGGTCCACAGATACGCAGTATTTT
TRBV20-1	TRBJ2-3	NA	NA	CSKGRDTQYF	TGCAGTAAGGGGAGGGATACGCAGTATTTT
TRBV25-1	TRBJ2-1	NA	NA	CASSEYGAGEQFF	TGTGCCAGCAGTGAATATGGCGCAGGGGAGCAGTTCTTC
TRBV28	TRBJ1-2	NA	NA	CASTLTGGNYGYTF	TGTGCCAGCACCCTGACAGGAGGTAACTATGGCTACACCTTC
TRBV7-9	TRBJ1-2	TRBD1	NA	CASSLSHQGGLTPYGYTF	TGTGCCAGCAGCTTAAGTCATCAGGGGGGCCTAACCCCCTATGGCTACACCTTC
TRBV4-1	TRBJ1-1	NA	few	CASSHITGNTEAFF	TGCGCCAGCAGCCACATAACAGGGAACACTGAAGCTTTCTTT
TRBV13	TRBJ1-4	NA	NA	CASSLVGRGYEKLFF	TGTGCCAGCAGCTTAGTTGGCAGGGGTTATGAAAAACTGTTTTTT
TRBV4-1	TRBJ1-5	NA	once	CASSQDSYSNQPQHF	TGCGCCAGCAGCCAAGACAGTTATAGCAATCAGCCCCAGCATTTT
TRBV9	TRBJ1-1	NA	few	CASSSESRATEAFF	TGTGCCAGCAGCTCCGAGAGCAGGGCCACTGAAGCTTTCTTT
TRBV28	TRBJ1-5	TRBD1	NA	CASSFLGQPNQPQHF	TGTGCCAGCAGTTTTTTGGGACAGCCAAATCAGCCCCAGCATTTT
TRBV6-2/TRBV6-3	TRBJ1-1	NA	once	CASSRGGYEAFF	TGTGCCAGCAGTCGAGGGGGATATGAAGCTTTCTTT
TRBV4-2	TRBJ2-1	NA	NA	CASSQGGGGSFYNEQFF	TGTGCCAGCAGCCAAGGGGGGGGCGGGAGTTTCTACAATGAGCAGTTCTTC
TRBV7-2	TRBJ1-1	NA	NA	CASSLSGGPTEAFF	TGTGCCAGCAGCTTATCTGGGGGCCCCACTGAAGCTTTCTTT